Each of the 18 T cell receptor beta chains below was sequenced from the same sample in a study of metastatic and nonmetastatic thyroid tumors. TCRdb re-clonotyped the PCR reads through MiXCR. The profile shows tens of thousands of clones, roughly 28% of them singletons. None of the patients had undergone any treatment ahead of thyroid surgery. The sample was blood. All receptors derive from a male donor with papillary thyroid cancer or a benign thyroid nodule (not recorded which). Some clones in this sample may be carry-over from other donors' samples.

This chain uses TRBV12-3 or TRBV12-4 with TRBJ2-3; possible D gene TRBD1, 6 bases. CDR3 length equals 15 residues. V lost 7 bases to trimming and J lost 2 bases, with 16 bases between them. The CDR3 bases are TGTGCCAGCAACCTCTTAGGGGGTTCCACAGATACGCAGTATTTT. Protein: CASNLLGGSTDTQYF.

This chain's CDR3 is CASSELPHVETQYF. The CDR3 DNA sequence: TGTGCCAGCAGTGAACTGCCCCATGTAGAGACCCAGTACTTC. This sequence joins TRBV2 and TRBJ2-5; D call uncertain. This CDR3 comprises 14 residues. V was pared by 2 bases and J by 4 bases, with 11 bases between. Germline lookup yields CDR1 SNHLY and CDR2 FYNNEI. Based on the CDR3 plus reference TRBV2 and TRBJ2-5, the full variable domain is EPEVTQTPSHQVTQMGQEVILRCVPISNHLYFYWYRQILGQKVEFLVSFYNNEISEKSEIFDDQFSVERPDGSNFTLKIRSTKLEDSAMYFCASSELPHVETQYFGPGTRLLVL.

The chain uses TRBV20-1 and TRBJ1-6; maybe TRBD1 (5 bases). This CDR3 is 15 amino acids long. CDR1 and CDR2 from the germline V gene are DFQATT and SNEGSKA (reference sequence). The V and J ends lost 0 bases and 5 bases respectively, with 11 bases between them. CDR3 in DNA: TGCAGTGCTAGAGATCTAGTACAGGATAATTCACCCCTCCACTTT. It specifies CSARDLVQDNSPLHF.

This rearrangement joins TRBV5-8 to TRBJ2-7; possibly TRBD2 for D (6 bases). The V end was cut by 2 bases, the J end by 7 bases, with 13 bases between. The CDR3 is 13 residues long. Germline assignment: CDR1 SGHTS and CDR2 YDEGEE. Here the CDR3 reads CASSFRQAGEQYF. For the CDR3, the DNA is TGTGCCAGCAGCTTTCGGCAGGCGGGGGAGCAGTACTTC.

V and J are TRBV11-2 and TRBJ2-1; 13 nucleotides agree with TRBD2. Germline assignment: CDR1 SGHAT and CDR2 FQNNGV. J lost 7 bases, V lost 5 bases, and 11 bases had no gene match. The CDR3 has 17 residues. The CDR3: CASSGMWTSGSRNEQFF. CDR3 DNA: TGTGCCAGCAGCGGAATGTGGACTAGCGGGAGTAGAAATGAGCAGTTCTTC.

The gene calls are TRBV24-1 and TRBJ2-2, with 9 bases matching TRBD1. The CDR3 totals 16 residues. V trimming: 3 bases; J trimming: 5 bases; junction bases outside the gene matches: 6. CDR1 is KGHDR and CDR2 is SFDVKD in the germline V gene. The CDR3 DNA reads as TGTGCCACCAGTGATGCGGGACAGGGTATGACCGGGGAGCTGTTTTTT. Its translation: CATSDAGQGMTGELFF.

This clone was observed many times. This chain links TRBV12-3 or TRBV12-4 with TRBJ1-1; 7 nucleotides match TRBD1. The CDR3 sequence is 16 residues long. J gave up 4 bases and V 4 bases, and 12 bases lay outside the gene matches. The CDR3 loop reads CASSSPPEGAFTEAFF. The CDR3 DNA follows: TGTGCCAGCAGTTCCCCCCCGGAGGGGGCGTTCACTGAAGCTTTCTTT.

This clone appeared a few times. The chain combines TRBV6-4 with TRBJ2-3; 9 bases align to TRBD2. Germline loops: CDR1 MRHNA, CDR2 SNTAGT. Trimming took 3 bases from V and 0 from J; bases not matched to a gene: 1. The CDR3 spans 15 residues. The CDR3 DNA reads as TGTGCCAGCAGTGAGCGGGGGGGAAGCACAGATACGCAGTATTTT. Translating it yields CASSERGGSTDTQYF.

This clone was detected once. The chain couples TRBV11-2 to TRBJ1-1; a weak D match, TRBD1 (6 bases). Trimming took 5 bases from V and 1 from J, leaving 26 bases between them. The CDR3 is 19 residues long. Germline CDR1 is SGHAT and CDR2 is FQNNGV. CDR3 in DNA: TGTGCCAGCAGCGTACAACGAAGGCAGGGGACCACAGGGAACACTGAAGCTTTCTTT. Translation: CASSVQRRQGTTGNTEAFF.

This chain joins TRBV6-1 and TRBJ2-7, with D maybe TRBD2 (6 bases). The V and J ends lost 5 bases and 0 bases respectively, with 11 bases between them. Germline V gives CDR1 MNHNS, CDR2 SASEGT. CDR3 size: 14 residues. In DNA, the CDR3 is TGTGCCAGCAGTACCACTAGCAGCTCCTACGAGCAGTACTTC. Its translation: CASSTTSSSYEQYF.

This clone has ten or more counts. The J gene is TRBJ1-6, the V gene TRBV6-5, with D possibly matching TRBD1 (6 bases). Germline CDR1 is MNHEY and CDR2 is SVGAGI. The CDR3 runs to 15 residues. V lost 1 base to trimming and J lost 5 bases, with 9 bases between them. CDR3 sequence reads: CASSYYGGHNSPLHF. The CDR3, as DNA: TGTGCCAGCAGTTACTATGGGGGCCATAATTCACCCCTCCACTTT.

This chain uses TRBV3-1 with TRBJ2-3, with D perhaps TRBD2 (7 bases). The CDR3 consists of 16 residues. Trimming removed 0 bases at V and 2 bases at J, with 12 bases between. The germline V gene has CDR1 LGHDT and CDR2 YNNKEL (reference sequence). CDR3 amino acids: CASSQEMGGATDTQYF. As DNA, the CDR3 is TGTGCCAGCAGCCAAGAAATGGGGGGGGCCACAGATACGCAGTATTTT.

V usage is TRBV11-2 and J usage is TRBJ1-4, with D unresolved. CDR1 SGHAT and CDR2 FQNNGV come from the germline V gene. This CDR3 contains 14 residues. The ends were cut back, 6 bases at V and 8 bases at J, with 16 bases in the middle. The chain's CDR3 is CASREERPGEKLFF. CDR3 in DNA: TGTGCCAGCAGGGAGGAACGTCCGGGCGAAAAACTGTTTTTT. The full variable domain, its missing parts supplied by reference TRBV11-2 and TRBJ1-4, is EAGVAQSPRYKIIEKRQSVAFWCNPISGHATLYWYQQILGQGPKLLIQFQNNGVVDDSQLPKDRFSAERLKGVDSTLKIQPAKLEDSAVYLCASREERPGEKLFFGSGTQLSVL.

There are a few counts of this clone. CDR3 region: CATSRDGTDTEAFF. The CDR3 DNA reads TGTGCCACCAGCAGAGATGGGACAGACACTGAAGCTTTCTTT. This sequence joins TRBV15 and TRBJ1-1; TRBD1 matches 7 bases. There are 14 residues in the CDR3. V dropped 0 bases and J dropped 3; count of bases not matched to a gene: 1. Germline CDR1 reads LNHNV; CDR2 reads YYDKDF (reference sequence). Full variable domain (rest looked up from reference TRBV15 and TRBJ1-1): DAMVIQNPRYQVTQFGKPVTLSCSQTLNHNVMYWYQQKSSQAPKLLFHYYDKDFNNEADTPDNFQSRRPNTSFCFLDIRSPGLGDTAMYLCATSRDGTDTEAFFGQGTRLTVV.

The chain carries TRBV28 and TRBJ1-2; the D gene is possibly TRBD1 (6 bases). There are 14 residues in the CDR3. V shed 6 bases and J shed 4 bases, with 15 bases lying between them. CDR1 is MDHEN and CDR2 is SYDVKM in the germline V gene. The CDR3: CASRSTGPLYGYTF. The CDR3 DNA reads TGTGCCAGCAGGAGCACAGGGCCCCTCTATGGCTACACCTTC.

V and J are TRBV4-2 and TRBJ2-1; D is uncertain. Trimming shortened V by 4 bases and J by 6 bases, and 7 bases separated the two germline ends. The V gene's germline CDR1 is LGHNA and CDR2 YNFKEQ. The CDR3 length is 12 residues. CDR3 nucleotides: TGTGCCAGCAGCCGGGTCGTCAATGAGCAGTTCTTC. As protein: CASSRVVNEQFF.

This clone was seen more than once but under ten times. The CDR3 sequence: CATSDRTGNSNQPQHF. In DNA, the CDR3 is TGTGCCACCAGTGACCGGACAGGTAACAGCAATCAGCCCCAGCATTTT. This sequence joins TRBV24-1 and TRBJ1-5, with 7 bases fitting TRBD1. CDR1 and CDR2 from the germline V gene are KGHDR and SFDVKD. The V gene end was trimmed by 4 bases and the J gene end by 1 base; junction bases not matched to a gene: 6. This CDR3 comprises 16 residues.

Ten or more counts support this clone. V and J are TRBV6-2 or TRBV6-3 and TRBJ1-1; possibly TRBD1 for D (6 bases). V lost 6 bases, J lost 4 bases, and 24 bases lay in between. CDR1 is MNHEY and CDR2 is SVGEGT in the germline V gene. The CDR3 totals 17 residues. This CDR3 reads CASRIHQGREFGTEAFF. The CDR3 DNA follows: TGTGCCAGCAGGATCCATCAGGGGAGAGAGTTCGGCACTGAAGCTTTCTTT.